Below are 8 T cell receptor beta chains sequenced from a single sample in a study of blood T cells in healthy people across ages. It was with a sample-barcoded 5' primer and a J-beta primer mix that a second PCR of roughly 6 to 12 cycles was run. TCRdb re-called the 5' RACE reads through MiXCR, storing one row per CDR3 protein. This sample has 1,500,000 or so distinct CDR3 sequences, with around 40% found just once. The sample was blood. The receptors come from a woman younger than 35 in good health.

In this sample, this clonotype turned up once. V and J are TRBV7-9 and TRBJ2-5; TRBD2 aligns across 7 bases. With V trimmed by 2 bases and J by 4 bases, 4 bases remained unmatched. The germline V gene encodes CDR1 SEHNR and CDR2 FQNEAQ (reference sequence). The CDR3 is made up of 14 amino acids. The CDR3 nucleotides are TGTGCCAGCAGCTTAACGGCTAGCGGAGAGACCCAGTACTTC. It yields the protein CASSLTASGETQYF.

The chain carries TRBV20-1 and TRBJ2-5; TRBD1 agrees at 7 bases. Germline values: CDR1 DFQATT, CDR2 SNEGSKA (reference sequence). Trimming took 8 bases from V and 2 from J; bases not matched to a gene: 11. CDR3 length equals 14 residues. The CDR3 coding sequence is TGCAGTACTCAAGGACAGGATATTCAAGAGACCCAGTACTTC. The encoded protein is CSTQGQDIQETQYF.

This clonotype was found many times. The V and J genes are TRBV10-1 and TRBJ2-5; 10 positions match TRBD1. Germline CDR1 reads WNHNN; CDR2 reads SYGVQD (reference sequence). Trimming took 5 bases from V and 1 from J; bases not matched to a gene: 4. The length of the CDR3 is 15 residues. This CDR3 reads CASSKGQGLQETQYF. In DNA form, the CDR3 reads TGCGCCAGCAGTAAGGGACAGGGGCTCCAAGAGACCCAGTACTTC.

The gene calls are TRBV27 and TRBJ2-1; the D gene is possibly TRBD1 (5 bases). This CDR3 spans 13 amino acids. The V and J ends lost 8 bases and 5 bases respectively, with 13 bases between them. Per germline, CDR1 MNHEY and CDR2 SMNVEV (reference sequence). The CDR3 loop is CASPDTEDNEQFF. CDR3 bases: TGTGCCAGCCCGGACACAGAAGACAATGAGCAGTTCTTC.

The chain joins TRBV6-6 to TRBJ2-7; unclear D gene. The CDR3 loop spans 13 amino acids. Trimming took off 6 bases at V and 5 bases at J, with 14 bases between the two ends. CDR1 MNHNY and CDR2 SVGAGI come from the germline V gene (reference sequence). The CDR3 loop is CASSPVAYNEQYF. CDR3 in DNA: TGTGCCAGCAGCCCGGTGGCCTACAACGAGCAGTACTTC.

In its sample, this clonotype was seen a few times. The chain carries TRBV6-1 and TRBJ2-5, with D possibly being TRBD1 (5 bases). The CDR3 has 13 residues. V dropped 10 bases and J dropped 11 bases, with 23 bases sitting between them. Germline CDR1 MNHNS, CDR2 SASEGT. CDR3 bases: TGTGCCACCCCGTCAGGGTACTACAATGAGCAGTACTTC. Translated, it gives CATPSGYYNEQYF.

This clonotype occurred a few times. The genes are TRBV4-1 and TRBJ2-7; possibly TRBD2 for D (6 bases). Between the trimmed V and J ends, which lost 0 bases and 7 bases, there was a span of 16 bases. CDR1 and CDR2 from the germline V gene are MGHRA and YSYEKL. This CDR3 has 15 amino acids. The CDR3, as DNA: TGCGCCAGCAGCCAAGATAACCAGGCCGGAGGGGAGCAGTACTTC. Protein: CASSQDNQAGGEQYF.

This clonotype turned up a few times. J is TRBJ2-7 and V is TRBV20-1, with no clear D. V lost 1 base, J lost 1 base, and 8 bases lay in between. Germline V lookup: CDR1 DFQATT, CDR2 SNEGSKA (reference sequence). CDR3 length equals 13 residues. CDR3 sequence reads: CSARVPTSYEQYF. The CDR3 coding sequence is TGCAGTGCTAGAGTCCCGACGTCCTACGAGCAGTACTTC.